This section outlines one TCR beta chain sequence together with its context. This clone was picked up a small number of times. Its target antigen remains unknown. Base qualities are not provided; no much larger clone lies one nucleotide away. The germline V gene (reference sequence) sets CDR1 to SEHNR and CDR2 to FQNEAQ. Reading from cysteine to phenylalanine, the CDR3 counts 14 amino acids. Just the 42-base CDR3 DNA is kept, in frame starting at base 1. V loses 5 bases, J loses 4 bases, and the germline ends lie 11 bases apart. Another Seattle source contributed samples from volunteer blood donors who had recovered from COVID-19. Collaborating institutions collected whole blood in K2EDTA tubes following their own protocols. For TCRbeta analysis, collaborator samples were shipped as frozen whole blood, as isolated PBMCs, or as DNA extracted from either sample type. The immunoSEQ Assay, a bias-controlled multiplex PCR, was used to amplify TCRbeta CDR3 regions from genomic DNA. The original methods were these. Nucleated cell counts per sample were estimated from amplification of reference gene primers within the assay. To quantify the absolute abundance of each unique TCRbeta CDR3 rearrangement, sequence reads were collapsed and filtered. Productive Simpson clonality was computed per sample as the square root of Simpson's diversity index over productive rearrangements. The clones in this table, taken by TCRdb from immuneACCESS, are in-frame only. Not every clone is retained; where verified, under half of the shortfall comes from an unresolved V gene, and the cause of the rest is unknown. The DNA was the basis for D and trimming; V, J and clone size are from that table. This sample comprises 110,000 or so clones, roughly 88% of them detected only once. Over 6.5% of the sample belongs to the ten largest clones.

This sample is drawn from a study of blood T cell repertoires in COVID-19 (dated by TCRdb to about 2020). In the study overall: Samples from collaborators originated in the United States, Italy and Spain and spanned both the acute and convalescent phases of COVID-19. Deeply sampled blood TCRbeta repertoires from subjects exposed to, actively infected with, or recovered from COVID-19 were included in the dataset. The samples were drawn from two sources: the first 160 participants of the ongoing ImmuneRACE study, and 950 to 1,500 subjects contributed by 6 global collaborators. HLA class I and class II types, where available, came from metadata supplied by the sample provider rather than from assay-based typing. The sample metadata nearly always contained a de-identified subject ID, COVID-19 status, age in years and sex. The material from the prospective study consisted of cDNA or gDNA derived from T cells, B-cell-depleted T cells, or PBMCs. The repertoires were released in a freely available public database intended as a resource for research on the immune response to SARS-CoV-2. Study-level results and caveats: How much clinical and demographic metadata was included differed by source and by participant, and the metadata was provided uncurated.

The rearrangement combines TRBV7-9 with TRBJ2-2; a confident D gene designation cannot be given. This sequence was found in a woman in her sixties or seventies who had recovered from COVID-19. The material sequenced was peripheral blood. The CDR3 amino acid sequence is: CASSPKTVTGELFF. DNA sequence: TGTGCCAGCAGCCCGAAGACTGTCACCGGGGAGCTGTTTTTT.